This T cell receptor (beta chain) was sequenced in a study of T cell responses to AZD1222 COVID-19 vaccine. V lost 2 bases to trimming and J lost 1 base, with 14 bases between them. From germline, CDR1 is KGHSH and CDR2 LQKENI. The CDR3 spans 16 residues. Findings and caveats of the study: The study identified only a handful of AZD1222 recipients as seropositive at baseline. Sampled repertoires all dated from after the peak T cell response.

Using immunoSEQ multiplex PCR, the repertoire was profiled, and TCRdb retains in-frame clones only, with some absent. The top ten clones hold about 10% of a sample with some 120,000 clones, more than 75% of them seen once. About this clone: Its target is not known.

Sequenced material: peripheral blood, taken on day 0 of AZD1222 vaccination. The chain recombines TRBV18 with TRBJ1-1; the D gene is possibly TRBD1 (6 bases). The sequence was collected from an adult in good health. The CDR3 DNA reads TGTGCCAGCTCACCAACTGGACAGAAATCGAACACTGAAGCTTTCTTT. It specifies CASSPTGQKSNTEAFF.